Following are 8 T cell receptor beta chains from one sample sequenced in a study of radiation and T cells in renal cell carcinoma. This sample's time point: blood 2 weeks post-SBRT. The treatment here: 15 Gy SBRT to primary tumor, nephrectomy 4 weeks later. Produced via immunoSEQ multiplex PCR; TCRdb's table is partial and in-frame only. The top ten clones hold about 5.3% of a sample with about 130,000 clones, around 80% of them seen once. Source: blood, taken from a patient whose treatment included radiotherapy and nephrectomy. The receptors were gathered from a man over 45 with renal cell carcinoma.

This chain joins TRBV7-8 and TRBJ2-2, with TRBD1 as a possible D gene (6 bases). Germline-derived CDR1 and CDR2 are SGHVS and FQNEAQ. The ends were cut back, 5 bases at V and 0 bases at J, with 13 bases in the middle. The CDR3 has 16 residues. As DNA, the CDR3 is TGTGCCAGCAGCGCGTTAGAGGGGGCGAACACCGGGGAGCTGTTTTTT. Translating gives CASSALEGANTGELFF.

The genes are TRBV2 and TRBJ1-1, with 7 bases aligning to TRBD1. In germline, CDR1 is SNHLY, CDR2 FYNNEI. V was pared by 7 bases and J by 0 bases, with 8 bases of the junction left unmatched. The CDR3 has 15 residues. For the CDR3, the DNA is TGTGCCAGCATTGCACAGGGGCAGGTGAACACTGAAGCTTTCTTT. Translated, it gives CASIAQGQVNTEAFF.

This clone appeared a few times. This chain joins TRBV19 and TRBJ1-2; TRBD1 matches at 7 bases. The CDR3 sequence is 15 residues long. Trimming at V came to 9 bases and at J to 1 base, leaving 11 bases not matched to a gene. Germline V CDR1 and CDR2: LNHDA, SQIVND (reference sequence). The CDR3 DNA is TGTGCCAGCAGTCCCACCGGGACAGTTAACTATGGCTACACCTTC. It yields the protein CASSPTGTVNYGYTF.

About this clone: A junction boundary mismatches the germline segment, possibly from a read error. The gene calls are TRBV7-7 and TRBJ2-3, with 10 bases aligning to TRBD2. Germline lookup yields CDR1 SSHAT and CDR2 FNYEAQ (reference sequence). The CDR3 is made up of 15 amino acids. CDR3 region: CASSLTSGDTDTQYF. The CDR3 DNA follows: TGTGCTAGCAGCTTAACTAGCGGGGACACAGATACGCAGTATTTT.

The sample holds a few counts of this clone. Written as DNA, the CDR3 is TGTGCCACTACCGGGACAGGGGGCTTTAGCTATGGCTACACCTTC. This encodes CATTGTGGFSYGYTF. This chain links TRBV19 with TRBJ1-2, with 12 bases identical to TRBD1. This CDR3 is 15 amino acids long. J lost 4 bases, V lost 10 bases, and 10 bases had no gene match. Germline assignment: CDR1 LNHDA and CDR2 SQIVND (reference sequence).

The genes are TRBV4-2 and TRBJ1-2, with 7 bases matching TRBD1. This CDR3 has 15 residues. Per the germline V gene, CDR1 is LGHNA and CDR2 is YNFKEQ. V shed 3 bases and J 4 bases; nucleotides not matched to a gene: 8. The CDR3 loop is CASSQSTGVGYGYTF. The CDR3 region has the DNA TGTGCCAGCAGCCAGAGTACAGGGGTAGGCTATGGCTACACCTTC.

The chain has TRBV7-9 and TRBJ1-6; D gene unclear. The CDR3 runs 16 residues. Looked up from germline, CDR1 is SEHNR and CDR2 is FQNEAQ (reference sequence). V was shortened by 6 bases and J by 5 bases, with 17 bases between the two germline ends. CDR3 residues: CASSPVGIGNNSPLHF. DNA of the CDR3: TGTGCCAGCAGTCCTGTGGGGATTGGGAATAATTCACCCCTCCACTTT.

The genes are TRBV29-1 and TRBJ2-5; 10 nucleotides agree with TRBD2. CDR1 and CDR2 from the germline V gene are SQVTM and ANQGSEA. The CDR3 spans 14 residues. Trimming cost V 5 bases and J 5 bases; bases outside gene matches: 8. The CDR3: CSVQAGGPWETQYF. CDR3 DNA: TGCAGCGTTCAAGCGGGGGGGCCATGGGAGACCCAGTACTTC.